The rows below give T cell receptor beta chains drawn from one sample of a study of blood T cells in healthy people across ages. TCRdb redid the calling of the 5' RACE reads with MiXCR, one entry per CDR3 protein. Counted here are 650,000 to 800,000 distinct CDR3 sequences, under 45% occurring once; the ten biggest clones make up roughly 19%. The sample comprised blood. These receptors all come from a man aged 55 to 70 in good health. Each CDR3 is given without its conserved first and last residue. Each record gives: D gene, clone size, V gene, CDR3 protein. A D gene is named only where the DNA matches it firmly. Some rows have no size entry. The others give once, few or many, or a class for an expanded clone.

>-|-|TRBV6-1
ASSDMGRRDNSPLH
>-|-|TRBV28
ASISGSLSRNSPLH
>-|-|TRBV4-3
ASSQDWRANEQF
>TRBD2|few|TRBV7-9
ASSLADRGGGISYNEQY
>-|-|TRBV21-1
ASSNEGRQSPADGGYGYT
>-|-|TRBV12-3/TRBV12-4
ASSPYGVAQY
>TRBD1|-|TRBV7-2
ASSSEGAGGYT
>-|few|TRBV27
ASSCRGREMDEQY
>TRBD1|many|TRBV7-2
ASSLRQGAPYEQY
>TRBD1|-|TRBV28
ASSSPGTGLHEQY
>TRBD2|few|TRBV12-3/TRBV12-4
ASSVSGEEWETQY
>TRBD1|-|TRBV12-3/TRBV12-4
ASSSPQGATLNSYEQY
>TRBD2|-|TRBV12-3/TRBV12-4
ASSLRTSGGQYQETQY
>-|few|TRBV29-1
SVDGLVVTDTQY
>-|few|TRBV5-6
ASSYGSENEQF
>-|-|TRBV7-3
ASSSPRGPSDYEQY
>-|few|TRBV10-3
AISASVENPPYNEQF
>-|-|TRBV29-1
SVVRAGSSYEQY
>TRBD2|many|TRBV5-1
ASSIGTSGGCEQY
>-|few|TRBV11-2
ASSLDWSAQETQY
>-|-|TRBV7-2
TSSQRRGPYEQY
>TRBD1|-|TRBV6-2/TRBV6-3
ASSLIRTGVDYEQY
>-|once|TRBV7-2
ASSFRELNYGYT
>TRBD1|-|TRBV28
ASMTGATGWNSPLH